This TCR beta chain was identified during a study of T cell responses to AZD1222 COVID-19 vaccine. Study outcomes and limitations: Baseline antibody screening turned up just six seropositive AZD1222 recipients. Spike-wide vaccine-associated CD4 TCRs dominated at 160-218 and 743-854.

The data were produced by immunoSEQ multiplex PCR, yet TCRdb's version contains in-frame clones alone and is incomplete. The sample yields 40,000 to 45,000 clones, around four fifths seen once. Germline loops: CDR1 LNHDA, CDR2 SQIVND (reference sequence). The CDR3 consists of 14 residues. Losses at the gene ends were 3 bases for V and 2 bases for J; bases not matched to a gene: 3. On this clone: Its antigen is undetermined.

This sequence originates from an adult who received the MenACWY meningococcal vaccine as a control. The specimen was peripheral blood, collected 28 days after the second dose of the MenACWY control vaccine. This rearrangement joins TRBV19 to TRBJ2-7; TRBD2 agrees at 8 bases. The CDR3 region has the DNA TGTGCCAGTAGTATGACTAGCGTCACCTACGAGCAGTACTTC. Amino acids: CASSMTSVTYEQYF. Using reference TRBV19 and TRBJ2-7 for the parts outside the CDR3, the full variable domain is DGGITQSPKYLFRKEGQNVTLSCEQNLNHDAMYWYRQDPGQGLRLIYYSQIVNDFQKGDIAEGYSVSREKKESFPLTVTSAQKNPTAFYLCASSMTSVTYEQYFGPGTRLTVT.